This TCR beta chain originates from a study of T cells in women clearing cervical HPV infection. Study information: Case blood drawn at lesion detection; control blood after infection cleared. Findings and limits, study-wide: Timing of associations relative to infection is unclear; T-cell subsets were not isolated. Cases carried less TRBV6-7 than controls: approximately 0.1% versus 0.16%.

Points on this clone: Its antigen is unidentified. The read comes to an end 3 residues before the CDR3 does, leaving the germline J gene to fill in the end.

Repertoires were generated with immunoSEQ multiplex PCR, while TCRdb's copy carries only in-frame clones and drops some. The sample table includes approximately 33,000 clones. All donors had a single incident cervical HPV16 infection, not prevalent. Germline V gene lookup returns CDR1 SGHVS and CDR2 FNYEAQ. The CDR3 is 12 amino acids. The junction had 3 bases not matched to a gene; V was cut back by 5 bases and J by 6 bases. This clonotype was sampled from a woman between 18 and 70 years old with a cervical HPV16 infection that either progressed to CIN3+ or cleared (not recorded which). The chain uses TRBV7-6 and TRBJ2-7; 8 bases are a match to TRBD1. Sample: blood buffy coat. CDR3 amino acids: CASSQTGAEQYF. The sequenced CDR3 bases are TGTGCCAGCAGCCAGACAGGGGCCGAG. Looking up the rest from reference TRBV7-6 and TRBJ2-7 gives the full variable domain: GAGVSQSPRYKVTKRGQDVALRCDPISGHVSLYWYRQALGQGPEFLTYFNYEAQQDKSGLPNDRFSAERPEGSISTLTIQRTEQRDSAMYRCASSQTGAEQYFGPGTRLTVT.